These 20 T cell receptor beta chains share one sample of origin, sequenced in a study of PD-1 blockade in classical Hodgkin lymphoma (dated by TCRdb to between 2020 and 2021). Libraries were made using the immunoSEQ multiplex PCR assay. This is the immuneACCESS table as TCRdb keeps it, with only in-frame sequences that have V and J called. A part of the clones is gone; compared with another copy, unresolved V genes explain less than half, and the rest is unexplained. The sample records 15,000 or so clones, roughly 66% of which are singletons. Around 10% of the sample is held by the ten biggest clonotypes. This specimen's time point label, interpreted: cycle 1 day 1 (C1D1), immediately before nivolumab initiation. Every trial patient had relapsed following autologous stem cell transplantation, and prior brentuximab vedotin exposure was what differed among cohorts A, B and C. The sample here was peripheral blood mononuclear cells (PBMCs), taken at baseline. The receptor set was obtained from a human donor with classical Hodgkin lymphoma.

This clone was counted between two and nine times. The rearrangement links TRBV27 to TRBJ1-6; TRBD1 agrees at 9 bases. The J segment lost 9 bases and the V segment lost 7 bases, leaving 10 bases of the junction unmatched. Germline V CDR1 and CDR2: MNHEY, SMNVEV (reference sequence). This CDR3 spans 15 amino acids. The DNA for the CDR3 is TGTGCCAGCACCTATTCGGGACAGGGACGTTCACCCCTCCACTTT. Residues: CASTYSGQGRSPLHF.

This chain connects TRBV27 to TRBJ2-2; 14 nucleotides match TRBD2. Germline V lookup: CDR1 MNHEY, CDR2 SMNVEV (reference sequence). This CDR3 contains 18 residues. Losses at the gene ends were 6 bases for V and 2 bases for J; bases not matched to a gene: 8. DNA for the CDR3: TGTGCCAGCAGGAGGTCCGGACTAGCGGGAGGCAACACCGGGGAGCTGTTTTTT. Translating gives CASRRSGLAGGNTGELFF.

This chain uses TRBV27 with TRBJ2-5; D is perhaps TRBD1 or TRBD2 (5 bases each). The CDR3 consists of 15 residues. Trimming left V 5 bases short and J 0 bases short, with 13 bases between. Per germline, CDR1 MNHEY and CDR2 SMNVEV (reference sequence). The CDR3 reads CASSTWGRNQETQYF. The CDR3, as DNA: TGTGCCAGCAGTACCTGGGGACGGAACCAAGAGACCCAGTACTTC.

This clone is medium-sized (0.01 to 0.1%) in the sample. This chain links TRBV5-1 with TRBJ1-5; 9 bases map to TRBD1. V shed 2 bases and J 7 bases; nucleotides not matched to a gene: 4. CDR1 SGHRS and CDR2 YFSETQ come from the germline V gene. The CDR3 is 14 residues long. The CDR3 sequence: CASSLQGAGQPQHF. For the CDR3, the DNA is TGCGCCAGCAGCTTACAGGGGGCCGGGCAGCCCCAGCATTTT.

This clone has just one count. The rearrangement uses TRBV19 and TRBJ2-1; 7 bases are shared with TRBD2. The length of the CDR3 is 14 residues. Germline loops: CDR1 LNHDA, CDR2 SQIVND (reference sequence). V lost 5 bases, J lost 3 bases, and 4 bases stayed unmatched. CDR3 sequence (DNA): TGTGCCAGTAGTGCGGGAGACCTCTACAATGAGCAGTTCTTC. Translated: CASSAGDLYNEQFF.

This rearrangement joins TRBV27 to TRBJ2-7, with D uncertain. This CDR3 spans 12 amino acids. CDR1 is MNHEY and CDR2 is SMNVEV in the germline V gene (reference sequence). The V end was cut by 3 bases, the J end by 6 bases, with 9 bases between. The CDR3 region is CASSFRDGEQYF. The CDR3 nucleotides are TGTGCCAGCAGTTTTAGGGATGGCGAGCAGTACTTC.

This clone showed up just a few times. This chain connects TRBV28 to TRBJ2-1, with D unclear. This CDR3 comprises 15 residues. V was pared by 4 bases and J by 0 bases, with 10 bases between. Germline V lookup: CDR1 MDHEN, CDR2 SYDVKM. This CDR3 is CASSSTLSSYNEQFF. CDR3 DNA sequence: TGTGCCAGCAGTTCGACTCTAAGCTCCTACAATGAGCAGTTCTTC.

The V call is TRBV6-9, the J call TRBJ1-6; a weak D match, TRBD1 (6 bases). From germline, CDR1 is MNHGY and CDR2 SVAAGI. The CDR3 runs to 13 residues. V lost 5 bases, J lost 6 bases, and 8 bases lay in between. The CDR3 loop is CASSQGLNSPLHF. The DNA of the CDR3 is TGTGCCAGCAGTCAGGGGCTTAATTCACCCCTCCACTTT.

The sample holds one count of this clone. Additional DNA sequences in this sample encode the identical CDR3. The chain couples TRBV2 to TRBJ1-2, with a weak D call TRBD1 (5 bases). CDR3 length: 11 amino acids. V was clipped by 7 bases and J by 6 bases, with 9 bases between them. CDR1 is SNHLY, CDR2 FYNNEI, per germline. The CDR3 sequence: CASTRGDGYTF. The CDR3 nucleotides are TGTGCCAGCACCCGAGGGGATGGCTACACCTTC. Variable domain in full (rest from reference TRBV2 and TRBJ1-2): EPEVTQTPSHQVTQMGQEVILRCVPISNHLYFYWYRQILGQKVEFLVSFYNNEISEKSEIFDDQFSVERPDGSNFTLKIRSTKLEDSAMYFCASTRGDGYTFGSGTRLTVV.

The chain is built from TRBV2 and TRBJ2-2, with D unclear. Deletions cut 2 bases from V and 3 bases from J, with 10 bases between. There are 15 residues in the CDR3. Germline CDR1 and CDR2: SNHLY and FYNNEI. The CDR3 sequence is CASSEYTPYTGELFF. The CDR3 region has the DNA TGTGCCAGCAGTGAATATACCCCTTACACCGGGGAGCTGTTTTTT.

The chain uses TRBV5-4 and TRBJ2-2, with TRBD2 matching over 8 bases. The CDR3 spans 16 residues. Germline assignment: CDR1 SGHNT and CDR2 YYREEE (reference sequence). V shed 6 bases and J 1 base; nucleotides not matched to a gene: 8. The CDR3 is CASKVRGLVNTGELFF. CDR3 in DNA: TGTGCCAGCAAGGTCAGGGGACTAGTGAACACCGGGGAGCTGTTTTTT.

The CDR3 sequence: CASTRLVEYEQYF. The CDR3 region has the DNA TGTGCCAGCACTCGCCTAGTGGAATACGAGCAGTACTTC. V usage is TRBV2 and J usage is TRBJ2-7; no firm D call. There are 13 residues in the CDR3. V dropped 7 bases and J dropped 4 bases, with 14 bases sitting between them. The germline gives CDR1 SNHLY, CDR2 FYNNEI.

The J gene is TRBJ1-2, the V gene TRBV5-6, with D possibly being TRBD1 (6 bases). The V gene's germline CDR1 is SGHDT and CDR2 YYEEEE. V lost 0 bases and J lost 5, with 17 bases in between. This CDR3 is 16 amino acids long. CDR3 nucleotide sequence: TGTGCCAGCAGCTTGGCGATTGCGGGGGCGTGGTATGGCTACACCTTC. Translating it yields CASSLAIAGAWYGYTF.

The CDR3 spells CSASFRDTQYF. In nucleotides, the CDR3 is TGCAGTGCTAGTTTCCGGGATACGCAGTATTTT. This rearrangement joins TRBV20-1 to TRBJ2-3; D unresolved. V dropped 3 bases and J dropped 6 bases, with 7 bases sitting between them. The CDR3 sequence is 11 residues long. Germline CDR1 and CDR2: DFQATT and SNEGSKA (reference sequence).

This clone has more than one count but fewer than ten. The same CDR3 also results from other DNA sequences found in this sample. CDR3 nucleotides: TGTGCCAGCAGCGTAGAGGGAGGAGGAGAAAAACTGTTTTTT. Amino acids: CASSVEGGGEKLFF. The rearrangement joins TRBV9 to TRBJ1-4, with D hard to call. There are 14 residues in the CDR3. V was pared by 0 bases and J by 8 bases, with 11 bases between. Germline V gene sequence: CDR1 SGDLS, CDR2 YYNGEE.

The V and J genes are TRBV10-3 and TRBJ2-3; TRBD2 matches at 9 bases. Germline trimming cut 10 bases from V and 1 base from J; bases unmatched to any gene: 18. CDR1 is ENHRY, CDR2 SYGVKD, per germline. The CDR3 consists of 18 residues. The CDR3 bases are TGTGCCACGGCGGGGGAAGCGGGAGGACCTTTTGGCACAGATACGCAGTATTTT. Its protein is CATAGEAGGPFGTDTQYF.

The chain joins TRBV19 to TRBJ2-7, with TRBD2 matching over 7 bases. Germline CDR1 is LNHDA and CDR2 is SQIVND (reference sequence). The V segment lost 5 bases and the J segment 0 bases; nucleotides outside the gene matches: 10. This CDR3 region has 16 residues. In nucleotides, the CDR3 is TGTGCCAGTAGTGCCCAGGGACTACTGAACTCCTACGAGCAGTACTTC. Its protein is CASSAQGLLNSYEQYF.

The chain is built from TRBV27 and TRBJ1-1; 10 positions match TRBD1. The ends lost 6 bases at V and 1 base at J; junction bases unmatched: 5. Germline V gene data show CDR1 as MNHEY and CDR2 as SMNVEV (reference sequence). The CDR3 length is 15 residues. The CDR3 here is CASRIRTGGNTEAFF. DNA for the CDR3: TGTGCCAGCAGGATTCGGACAGGGGGGAACACTGAAGCTTTCTTT.

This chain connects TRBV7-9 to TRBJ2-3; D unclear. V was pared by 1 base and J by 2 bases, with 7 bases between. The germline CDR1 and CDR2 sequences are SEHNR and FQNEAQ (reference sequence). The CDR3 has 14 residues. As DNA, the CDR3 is TGTGCCAGCAGCTTAGTCATATACACAGATACGCAGTATTTT. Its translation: CASSLVIYTDTQYF.

The DNA for the CDR3 is TGTGCCAGCAGCTTTACCGCGGCACTAGCACTATCCTACAATGAGCAGTTCTTC. Protein sequence: CASSFTAALALSYNEQFF. The genes are TRBV11-2 and TRBJ2-1, with D possibly matching TRBD2 (6 bases). Germline V gives CDR1 SGHAT, CDR2 FQNNGV. V lost 3 bases and J 1 base, leaving 19 bases between the germline ends. There are 18 residues in the CDR3.